In its sample, the clone carrying this T cell receptor beta chain was seen a few times. Its specificity is not known. The data derive from a study of T cells after yellow fever vaccination. Study outcomes and limitations: Contamination by abundant bulk-population clonotypes could be present in FACS-sorted repertoires.

Per germline, CDR1 MGHRA and CDR2 YSYEKL. This CDR3 comprises 13 residues. V dropped 0 bases and J dropped 4 bases, with 6 bases sitting between them. TCRdb called the 5' RACE reads again in MiXCR, with one record for every CDR3 protein. The table includes roughly 190,000 distinct CDR3 sequences, roughly 11% detected once. The clonotype originates from a man between 18 and 35 years old who received the YFV17D yellow fever vaccine. The specimen was CD8+ T cells sorted from PBMCs, collected 15 days after the yellow fever booster vaccination. This rearrangement joins TRBV4-1 to TRBJ2-5, with D uncertain. The CDR3: CASSQDSGETQYF. CDR3 sequence (DNA): TGCGCCAGCAGCCAAGATTCCGGAGAGACCCAGTACTTC.